This T cell receptor (beta chain) was obtained from a study of spatial heterogeneity in lung cancer (dated by TCRdb to between 2017 and 2020). Regarding the complete study: Beta-chain transcripts were consistently detected in greater numbers than alpha-chain transcripts, which likely reflected higher beta-chain transcript abundance. In the raw uncorrected reads, each unique combination of TCR and UMI appeared on average more than ten times. The study quantitatively compared TCR alpha and beta repertoires across multiple tumor regions, matched nontumor lung and blood in non-small cell lung cancer. The study linked features of the TCR repertoire to counts of nonsynonymous mutations, which were determined by whole-exome sequencing of tumor tissue. Both alpha and beta chains were TCR-sequenced in hundreds of tumor regions, under 80 matched nontumor lung samples and 45 to 60 PBMC samples obtained at surgery. Broad study findings and their caveats: Ubiquitous expanded tumor TCRs were found in blood more often at tumor resection than at routine follow-up. Confirming at a functional level the hypothesis that regional TCRs recognize regional mutations was considered to require additional single-cell paired TCR alpha and beta sequencing.

In this sample, this clonotype turned up many times. Its antigen is not yet known. The record has no base qualities; no much larger clone is one base away. Receptors were amplified or captured by 5' RACE. TCRdb lists the instrument as NextSeq 500. The TCR library protocol attached a unique molecular identifier to each TCR cDNA molecule to allow correction of PCR and sequencing errors. On the study's bioinformatics: Decombinator tools were used for TCR identification, UMI-based error correction and CDR3 extraction. TCRs above a frequency of 2 per 1,000, corresponding to the top 1% of the tumor frequency distribution, were defined as expanded. Renyi diversity was calculated using the R vegan package after each repertoire was subsampled 100 times to 5,000 TCRs. CDR3 similarity networks were built from amino acid triplet string-kernel similarity, with CDR3s being connected when pairwise similarity was above 0.82. TCRdb applied fastp at Q25 and MiXCR to the public reads, then kept only in-frame beta chains. Rows merge per CDR3 protein into single entries with the most common DNA and genes. TCRdb, rather than the study authors, made the V and J calls. The sample contains 14,000 to 15,000 distinct CDR3 sequences, 11% of them found a single time. Approximately 30% of the sample rests with the top ten.

This sample's time point label indicates: sample taken at primary tumor resection. Whole RNA extracted from tumor and nontumor lung tissue, or from cryopreserved PBMC samples, was used for TCR sequencing without cell sorting. Donors were over 60 patients with early-stage, untreated non-small cell lung cancer from the lung TRACERx cohort. A patient was chosen for TCR sequencing only when enough RNA was available from at least two tumor regions. From cysteine to phenylalanine, the CDR3 is 12 amino acids long. Just CDR3 DNA is preserved here, 36 bases in frame from base 1. CDR1 and CDR2, per the germline V gene, are MDHEN and SYDVKM. Ends trimmed: V by 7 bases, J by 11 bases; bases unmatched to a gene: 8.

Here the chain combines TRBV28 and TRBJ1-1; TRBD1 fits 9 bases in the junction. The clonotype comes from a female donor with early-stage non-small cell lung cancer. The sample here was PBMCs, taken at surgery. This receptor carries the CDR3 CASNIGTGKAFF. The sequenced DNA is TGTGCCAGCAATATCGGGACAGGGAAGGCTTTCTTT.